This T cell receptor (beta chain) was sequenced for a study of cytomegalovirus exposure and HLA in healthy donors. General study findings and limits: While the bulk of TCR sequences proved rare, some public TCRs turned up in many donors. First-cohort TCR clusters tended to co-occur in the approximately 110 validation repertoires, a later analysis found.

Germline V lookup: CDR1 MDHEN, CDR2 SYDVKM. The CDR3 loop spans 15 amino acids. Trimming removed 11 bases at V and 3 bases at J, with 22 bases between. On this clone: Antigen specificity is unknown.

The repertoire was sequenced with immunoSEQ multiplex PCR; TCRdb's copy has only in-frame clones and lacks some. This sample has roughly 60,000 clones, with around 90% found just once. The donors were in the 120-subject validation cohort, distinct from the roughly 700-subject first cohort. The sample taken for sequencing was PBMCs. The gene calls are TRBV28 and TRBJ1-1; D is perhaps TRBD1 (5 bases). This TCR came from a woman between 25 and 40 years old in good health and CMV-seronegative. The CDR3 loop reads CASQERREGYTEAFF. The CDR3 DNA sequence: TGTGCCTCTCAGGAGAGGAGGGAGGGGTACACTGAAGCTTTCTTT.